This entry lists 19 T cell receptor beta chains sequenced from one sample in a study of lymphopenia after photon versus proton radiotherapy (dated by TCRdb to about 2019). The method was the immunoSEQ multiplex PCR assay. In TCRdb, the immuneACCESS table is reduced to in-frame sequences with V and J assigned. These tables do not hold every clone; where another copy was compared, an unresolved V gene accounts for under half, and the others remain unexplained. The sample records about 23,000 clones, over 90% of which are singletons. Of the sample, roughly a tenth is held by the ten largest clones. Sequenced material: peripheral blood, taken from a patient treated with proton-based radiotherapy. These receptors were collected from a woman aged 65 to 85 with pancreatic cancer. Some clones in this sample may be carry-over from other donors' samples.

V usage is TRBV28 and J usage is TRBJ2-1, with 13 bases that match TRBD2. The CDR3 extends over 17 amino acids. Per germline, CDR1 MDHEN and CDR2 SYDVKM. Trimming at V came to 5 bases and at J to 3 bases, leaving 7 bases not matched to a gene. CDR3 residues: CASSTGGLAGFYNEQFF. Here the CDR3 DNA reads TGTGCCAGCAGTACCGGGGGACTAGCGGGGTTCTACAATGAGCAGTTCTTC.

This clone is a singleton in its sample. The rearrangement links TRBV10-2 to TRBJ1-2, with 7 bases that match TRBD1. V shed 11 bases and J 6 bases; nucleotides not matched to a gene: 15. The CDR3 consists of 14 residues. Germline V gene lookup returns CDR1 WSHSY and CDR2 SAAADI. For the CDR3, the DNA is TGCGCCTCCGCAGGGGCAGGGGGAAGTGATGGCTACACCTTC. It is translated as CASAGAGGSDGYTF.

The V gene is TRBV7-9, the J gene TRBJ1-1, with unresolved D. The V and J ends lost 2 bases and 0 bases respectively, with 7 bases between them. Germline CDR1 SEHNR, CDR2 FQNEAQ (reference sequence). This CDR3 has 14 residues. The CDR3 coding sequence is TGTGCCAGCAGCTTACTGGGGATGAACACTGAAGCTTTCTTT. Protein: CASSLLGMNTEAFF.

This chain joins TRBV19 and TRBJ2-7; 9 nucleotides line up with TRBD1. The germline V gene has CDR1 LNHDA and CDR2 SQIVND (reference sequence). The CDR3 runs to 14 residues. The V gene end was trimmed by 4 bases and the J gene end by 3 bases; junction bases not matched to a gene: 4. CDR3 sequence: CASSNQGQGYEQYF. DNA for the CDR3: TGTGCCAGTAGTAACCAGGGACAGGGCTACGAGCAGTACTTC. The full variable domain, with the rest looked up from reference TRBV19 and TRBJ2-7, is DGGITQSPKYLFRKEGQNVTLSCEQNLNHDAMYWYRQDPGQGLRLIYYSQIVNDFQKGDIAEGYSVSREKKESFPLTVTSAQKNPTAFYLCASSNQGQGYEQYFGPGTRLTVT.

The CDR3 reads CASSKDRGHPPRYEQYF. CDR3 coding DNA: TGTGCCAGCAGCAAAGACAGGGGGCATCCCCCCCGCTACGAGCAGTACTTC. The J gene is TRBJ2-7, the V gene TRBV21-1; the table calls TRBD1, which could not be checked here. TRBV21-1 is given as a pseudogene. The CDR3 runs to 17 residues.

The rearrangement uses TRBV7-2 and TRBJ2-3, with 10 bases matching TRBD1. The germline V gene encodes CDR1 SGHTA and CDR2 FQGNSA. J gave up 2 bases and V 5 bases, and 4 bases lay outside the gene matches. CDR3 length: 15 amino acids. CDR3 coding DNA: TGTGCCAGCAGCCCGGGACAGGGGTACACAGATACGCAGTATTTT. As protein: CASSPGQGYTDTQYF.

The chain carries TRBV19 and TRBJ1-5, with a tentative D call TRBD1 (5 bases). The CDR3 spans 16 residues. Trimming shortened V by 6 bases and J by 2 bases, and 17 bases separated the two germline ends. The V gene's germline CDR1 is LNHDA and CDR2 SQIVND (reference sequence). The CDR3 spells CASSDFGGWGNQPQHF. The DNA for the CDR3 is TGTGCCAGTAGCGACTTCGGGGGATGGGGCAATCAGCCCCAGCATTTT.

J is TRBJ2-7 and V is TRBV4-1; no reliable D call. Trimming took off 4 bases at V and 0 bases at J, with 16 bases between the two ends. The CDR3 has 16 amino acids. Germline CDR1 MGHRA, CDR2 YSYEKL. CDR3 nucleotides: TGCGCCAGCAGCCCTTATTCGACTCCGAGCTCCTACGAGCAGTACTTC. This sequence encodes CASSPYSTPSSYEQYF.

This chain joins TRBV18 and TRBJ1-3; D is undetermined. Germline V gives CDR1 KGHSH, CDR2 LQKENI. The CDR3 is made up of 12 amino acids. The ends were cut back, 3 bases at V and 5 bases at J, with 5 bases in the middle. The CDR3 region is CASSPERNTIYF. The CDR3 DNA sequence: TGTGCCAGCTCACCCGAAAGAAACACCATATATTTT.

The chain links TRBV7-2 to TRBJ1-2, with D unclear. V shed 5 bases and J shed 1 base, with 11 bases lying between them. Looked up from germline, CDR1 is SGHTA and CDR2 is FQGNSA. This CDR3 has 14 residues. The CDR3 nucleotides are TGTGCCAGCAGCAAGCCGCAAGTTAACTATGGCTACACCTTC. This gives the protein CASSKPQVNYGYTF.

The chain is built from TRBV15 and TRBJ1-2, with D hard to call. CDR3 length equals 15 residues. V was cut by 0 bases and J by 4 bases, with 12 bases left in between. CDR1 is LNHNV and CDR2 is YYDKDF in the germline V gene (reference sequence). CDR3 nucleotide sequence: TGTGCCACCAGCAGAGATCTTACGGTTATCTATGGCTACACCTTC. Its protein is CATSRDLTVIYGYTF.

The CDR3 loop is CASSPGAATNEKLFF. For the CDR3, the DNA is TGTGCCAGCAGCCCCGGGGCAGCAACTAATGAAAAACTGTTTTTT. J is TRBJ1-4 and V is TRBV7-2; weak D call: TRBD1 (5 bases). Germline loops: CDR1 SGHTA, CDR2 FQGNSA. The length of the CDR3 is 15 residues. V dropped 5 bases and J dropped 0 bases, with 10 bases sitting between them.

This rearrangement joins TRBV15 to TRBJ2-5; TRBD2 is a possible D gene (5 bases). Trimming shortened V by 0 bases and J by 2 bases, and 7 bases separated the two germline ends. This CDR3 has 14 amino acids. Germline V lookup: CDR1 LNHNV, CDR2 YYDKDF (reference sequence). CDR3 in amino acids: CATSRDRGQETQYF. The CDR3 DNA reads as TGTGCCACCAGCAGAGATCGGGGACAAGAGACCCAGTACTTC. The full variable domain, completed using reference TRBV15 and TRBJ2-5, is DAMVIQNPRYQVTQFGKPVTLSCSQTLNHNVMYWYQQKSSQAPKLLFHYYDKDFNNEADTPDNFQSRRPNTSFCFLDIRSPGLGDTAMYLCATSRDRGQETQYFGPGTRLLVL.

The DNA of the CDR3 is TGTGCCAGCAGTTACGCCGATTCACCCCTCCACTTT. Protein sequence: CASSYADSPLHF. This sequence joins TRBV6-6 and TRBJ1-6; no definite D call. Germline loops: CDR1 MNHNY, CDR2 SVGAGI (reference sequence). Between the trimmed V and J ends, which lost 2 bases and 8 bases, there was a span of 4 bases. This CDR3 region has 12 residues.

The chain combines TRBV10-1 with TRBJ2-1; 9 bases match TRBD2. The V gene's germline CDR1 is WNHNN and CDR2 SYGVQD (reference sequence). The CDR3 is made up of 16 amino acids. V gave up 0 bases and J gave up 7 bases; unmatched junction bases: 7. CDR3 bases: TGCGCCAGCAGTGAGTCCGCAGCGGGAGGAAAAAATGAGCAGTTCTTC. Translated, it gives CASSESAAGGKNEQFF.

This clone was recorded only once. The CDR3 loop is CASSPLGTGQGYTF. The CDR3 DNA sequence: TGTGCCAGCAGTCCCCTCGGGACAGGGCAAGGCTACACCTTC. The rearrangement uses TRBV6-5 and TRBJ1-2; the match to TRBD1 covers 9 bases. J lost 8 bases, V lost 5 bases, and 9 bases had no gene match. There are 14 residues in the CDR3. The germline V gene encodes CDR1 MNHEY and CDR2 SVGAGI.

The chain employs TRBV10-3 and TRBJ1-2; D is undetermined. Germline lookup yields CDR1 ENHRY and CDR2 SYGVKD. The CDR3 contains 15 residues. Trimming took off 4 bases at V and 4 bases at J, with 16 bases between the two ends. In nucleotides, the CDR3 is TGTGCCATCAGTGTGATGCTCGCGGAATCCTATGGCTACACCTTC. It codes for CAISVMLAESYGYTF.

The chain joins TRBV10-3 to TRBJ2-3; 10 bases are shared with TRBD2. This CDR3 region has 17 residues. Trimming at V came to 3 bases and at J to 4 bases, leaving 10 bases not matched to a gene. CDR1 is ENHRY, CDR2 SYGVKD, per germline. CDR3 protein: CAISEGASGRSPDTQYF. In DNA, the CDR3 is TGTGCCATCAGTGAAGGGGCTAGCGGGAGAAGCCCAGATACGCAGTATTTT.

The chain is built from TRBV27 and TRBJ2-1; D may be TRBD2 (7 bases). CDR3 length: 17 amino acids. CDR1 is MNHEY, CDR2 SMNVEV, per germline (reference sequence). V was shortened by 3 bases and J by 2 bases, with 17 bases between the two germline ends. The CDR3 DNA follows: TGTGCCAGCAGTTTTAGGGGAACAGGGAGGGCCTACAATGAGCAGTTCTTC. Its translation is CASSFRGTGRAYNEQFF.